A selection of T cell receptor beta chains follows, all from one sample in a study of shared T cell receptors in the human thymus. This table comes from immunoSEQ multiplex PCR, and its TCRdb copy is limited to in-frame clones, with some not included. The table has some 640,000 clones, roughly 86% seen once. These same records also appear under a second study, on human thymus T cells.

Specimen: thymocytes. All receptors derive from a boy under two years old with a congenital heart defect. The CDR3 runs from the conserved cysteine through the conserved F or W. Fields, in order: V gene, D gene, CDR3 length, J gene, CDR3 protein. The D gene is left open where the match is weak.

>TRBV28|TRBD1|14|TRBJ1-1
CASRLDRGNTEAFF
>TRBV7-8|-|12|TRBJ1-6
CASRGGNSPLHF
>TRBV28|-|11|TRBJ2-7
CASSFPQGMYF
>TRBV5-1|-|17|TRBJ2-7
CASSLTDRQKGPYEQYF
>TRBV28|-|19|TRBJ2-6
CASSDRRLTHLLEANVLTF
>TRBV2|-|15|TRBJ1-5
CASSEAGGSNQPQHF
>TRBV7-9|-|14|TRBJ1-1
CASSFLWTVAEAFF
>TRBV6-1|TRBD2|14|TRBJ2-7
CASSDLGRDYEQYF
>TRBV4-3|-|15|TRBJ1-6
CASSHPTVGDSPLHF
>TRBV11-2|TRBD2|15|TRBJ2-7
CASSLSSGRAGGKYF
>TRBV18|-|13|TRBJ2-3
CASSQGGIDTQYF
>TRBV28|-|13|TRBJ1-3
CASSLLQGNTIYF
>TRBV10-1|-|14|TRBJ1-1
CASSEYRENTEAFF
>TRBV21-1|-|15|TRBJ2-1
CASSKEGGDNNEQFF
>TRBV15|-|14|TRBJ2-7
CATSRHPSSYEQYF
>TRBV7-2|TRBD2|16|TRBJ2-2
CASSLGPSGYTGELFF